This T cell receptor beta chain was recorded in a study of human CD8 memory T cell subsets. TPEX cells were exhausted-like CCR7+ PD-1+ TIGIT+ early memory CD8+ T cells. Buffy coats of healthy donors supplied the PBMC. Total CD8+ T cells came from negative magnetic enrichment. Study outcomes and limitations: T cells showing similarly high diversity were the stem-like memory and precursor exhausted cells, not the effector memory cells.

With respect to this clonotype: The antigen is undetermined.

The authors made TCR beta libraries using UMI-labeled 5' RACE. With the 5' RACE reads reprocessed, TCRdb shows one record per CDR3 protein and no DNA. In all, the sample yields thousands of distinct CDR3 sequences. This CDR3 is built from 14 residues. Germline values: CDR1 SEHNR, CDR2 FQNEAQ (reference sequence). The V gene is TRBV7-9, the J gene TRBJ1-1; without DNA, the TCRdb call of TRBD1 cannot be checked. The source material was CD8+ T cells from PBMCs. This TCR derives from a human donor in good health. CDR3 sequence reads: CASSDGALNTEAFF.